The 15 T cell receptor beta chains below were found in one sample sequenced in a study of blood T cell repertoires in COVID-19. TCRdb keeps only in-frame clones here, not all; method: immunoSEQ multiplex PCR. This sample yields under 250,000 clones, of which around 80% are seen a single time; roughly 2.8% belongs to the top ten. The sample consisted of peripheral blood. All receptors come from a man aged 50-59 years with active or convalescent COVID-19.

The chain has TRBV29-1 and TRBJ1-1, with 7 positions matching TRBD1. This CDR3 contains 14 residues. Germline V gene data show CDR1 as SQVTM and CDR2 as ANQGSEA. With 7 bases clipped from V and 6 bases from J, the junction kept 14 bases outside the gene matches. CDR3 amino acids: CSASTGTGQAEAFF. CDR3 in DNA: TGCAGCGCGTCGACAGGGACCGGGCAGGCTGAAGCTTTCTTT.

This chain links TRBV5-1 with TRBJ2-5; 7 bases agree with TRBD1. V shed 1 base and J 4 bases; nucleotides not matched to a gene: 7. In germline, CDR1 is SGHRS, CDR2 YFSETQ. The CDR3 totals 15 residues. CDR3 loop: CASSLRQGVGETQYF. In nucleotides, the CDR3 is TGCGCCAGCAGCTTGCGGCAGGGGGTGGGAGAGACCCAGTACTTC.

The chain joins TRBV4-1 to TRBJ1-2; TRBD1 agrees at 7 bases. V gave up 1 base and J gave up 3 bases; unmatched junction bases: 5. The CDR3 is 15 amino acids. Germline-derived CDR1 and CDR2 are MGHRA and YSYEKL. CDR3 bases: TGCGCCAGCAGCCAAGGAAGGGGGCGTGACTATGGCTACACCTTC. Its translation: CASSQGRGRDYGYTF.

The chain has TRBV4-3 and TRBJ2-6; 7 positions match TRBD1. Trimming removed 0 bases from V and 0 bases from J; junction bases left unmatched: 8. This CDR3 is built from 19 residues. In germline, CDR1 is LGHNA, CDR2 YSLEER. DNA for the CDR3: TGCGCCAGCAGCCAAGAATTAAGGGGGCTAGTCTCTGGGGCCAACGTCCTGACTTTC. It yields the protein CASSQELRGLVSGANVLTF.

The chain carries TRBV27 and TRBJ1-2; 8 bases fit TRBD1. V trimming: 6 bases; J trimming: 8 bases; junction bases outside the gene matches: 5. Germline V gene data show CDR1 as MNHEY and CDR2 as SMNVEV (reference sequence). This CDR3 region has 12 residues. CDR3 DNA: TGTGCCAGCAGGCAGGGGGCTAGGGGCTACACCTTC. Protein sequence: CASRQGARGYTF.

The chain combines TRBV4-3 with TRBJ2-1, with 7 bases fitting TRBD2. Germline assignment: CDR1 LGHNA and CDR2 YSLEER. The J segment lost 7 bases and the V segment lost 3 bases, leaving 9 bases of the junction unmatched. This CDR3 is 15 amino acids long. CDR3 protein: CASSQILALRNEQFF. The CDR3 DNA follows: TGCGCCAGCAGCCAGATACTAGCGCTGAGGAATGAGCAGTTCTTC.

Only one count was recorded for this clone. The V gene is TRBV9, the J gene TRBJ2-1; TRBD1 aligns across 9 bases. After removal of 1 base from V and 4 bases from J, the junction contained 9 bases not matched to a gene. CDR3 length: 17 amino acids. Germline-derived CDR1 and CDR2 are SGDLS and YYNGEE. CDR3: CASSVSAPGQGYNEQFF. The DNA of the CDR3 is TGTGCCAGCAGCGTAAGTGCCCCGGGACAGGGATACAATGAGCAGTTCTTC.

The chain couples TRBV2 to TRBJ2-7; maybe TRBD1 (6 bases). Germline V gene sequence: CDR1 SNHLY, CDR2 FYNNEI. V was pared by 4 bases and J by 5 bases, with 15 bases between. The CDR3 runs to 14 residues. The CDR3 sequence: CASSGGQGIDEQYF. DNA for the CDR3: TGTGCCAGCAGTGGGGGGCAGGGAATCGACGAGCAGTACTTC.

The chain employs TRBV5-4 and TRBJ1-2; D is ambiguous. Trimming shortened V by 5 bases and J by 2 bases, and 13 bases separated the two germline ends. CDR3 length: 14 residues. Germline V lookup: CDR1 SGHNT, CDR2 YYREEE (reference sequence). In DNA form, the CDR3 reads TGTGCCAGCAGTCTCTCCGGCGGAAACTATGGCTACACCTTC. Translated, it gives CASSLSGGNYGYTF.

The chain combines TRBV6-6 with TRBJ1-5; D perhaps matches TRBD1 (6 bases). The CDR3 spans 15 residues. From germline, CDR1 is MNHNY and CDR2 SVGAGI (reference sequence). V was pared by 5 bases and J by 7 bases, with 18 bases between. The CDR3 loop is CASSTLGAGDQPQHF. DNA for the CDR3: TGTGCCAGCAGTACCCTGGGAGCAGGGGACCAGCCCCAGCATTTT.

The V gene is TRBV11-2, the J gene TRBJ2-5, with TRBD2 matching over 8 bases. The trim removed 5 bases at V and 2 bases at J, leaving 4 bases unmatched. This CDR3 is 14 amino acids long. Looked up from germline, CDR1 is SGHAT and CDR2 is FQNNGV. CDR3 sequence: CASSRAGAQETQYF. CDR3 in DNA: TGTGCCAGCAGCCGAGCGGGGGCACAAGAGACCCAGTACTTC. Full variable domain (outside the CDR3, taken from reference TRBV11-2 and TRBJ2-5): EAGVAQSPRYKIIEKRQSVAFWCNPISGHATLYWYQQILGQGPKLLIQFQNNGVVDDSQLPKDRFSAERLKGVDSTLKIQPAKLEDSAVYLCASSRAGAQETQYFGPGTRLLVL.

The chain employs TRBV4-3 and TRBJ1-1; maybe TRBD1 (6 bases). There are 15 residues in the CDR3. Germline V gene sequence: CDR1 LGHNA, CDR2 YSLEER. V shed 4 bases and J shed 3 bases, with 15 bases lying between them. CDR3 residues: CASSPQDSAYTEAFF. The CDR3 bases are TGCGCCAGCAGCCCTCAGGACAGCGCCTACACTGAAGCTTTCTTT.

CDR3 nucleotides: TGTGCCAGCAGTTTTAGGGGGCAGGGGGGCTACACCTTC. It codes for CASSFRGQGGYTF. J is TRBJ1-2 and V is TRBV11-2; 7 bases are a match to TRBD1. Germline V lookup: CDR1 SGHAT, CDR2 FQNNGV. The CDR3 has 13 amino acids. The junction had 9 bases not matched to a gene; V was cut back by 6 bases and J by 8 bases.

This clone was found once. The rearrangement links TRBV19 to TRBJ2-2; TRBD1 matches at 11 bases. The CDR3 length is 19 residues. J was trimmed by 4 bases and V by 0 bases; bases with no gene match: 10. Looked up from germline, CDR1 is LNHDA and CDR2 is SQIVND (reference sequence). The CDR3 spells CASSIDLWGQGGSTGELFF. CDR3 in DNA: TGTGCCAGTAGTATAGATCTATGGGGACAGGGGGGGAGCACCGGGGAGCTGTTTTTT.

The J gene is TRBJ2-2, the V gene TRBV2; possible D gene TRBD2, 6 bases. Trimming shortened V by 5 bases and J by 1 base, and 14 bases separated the two germline ends. This CDR3 is 16 amino acids long. The germline CDR1 and CDR2 sequences are SNHLY and FYNNEI. CDR3 nucleotides: TGTGCCAGCAGTAGGGGCCGACTAGAGAACACCGGGGAGCTGTTTTTT. Encoded protein: CASSRGRLENTGELFF.